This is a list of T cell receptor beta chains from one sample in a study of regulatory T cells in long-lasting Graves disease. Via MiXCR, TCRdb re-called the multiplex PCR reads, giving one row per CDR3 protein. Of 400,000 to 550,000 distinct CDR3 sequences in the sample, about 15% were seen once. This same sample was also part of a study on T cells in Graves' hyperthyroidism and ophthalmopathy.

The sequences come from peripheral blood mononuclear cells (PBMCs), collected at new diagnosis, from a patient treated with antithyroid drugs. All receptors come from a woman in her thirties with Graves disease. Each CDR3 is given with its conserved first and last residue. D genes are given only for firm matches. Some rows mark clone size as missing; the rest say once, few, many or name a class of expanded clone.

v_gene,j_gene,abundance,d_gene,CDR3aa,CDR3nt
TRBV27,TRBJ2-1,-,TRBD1,CASRERGGQGVGGEQFF,TGTGCCAGCCGTGAACGAGGGGGACAGGGGGTTGGGGGTGAGCAGTTCTTC
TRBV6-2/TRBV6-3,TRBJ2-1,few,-,CASSNRWQFF,TGTGCCAGCAGTAACAGGTGGCAGTTCTTC
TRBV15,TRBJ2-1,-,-,CATSRDRADEQFF,TGTGCCACCAGCAGAGACCGAGCGGACGAGCAGTTCTTC
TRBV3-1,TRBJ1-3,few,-,CASSQVLGASGNTIYF,TGTGCCAGCAGCCAAGTTCTGGGGGCATCAGGAAACACCATATATTTT
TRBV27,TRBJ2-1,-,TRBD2,CASSSHASGRSYNEQFF,TGTGCCAGCAGTTCCCACGCTAGCGGTCGCTCCTACAATGAGCAGTTCTTC
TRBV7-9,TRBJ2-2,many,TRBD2,CASSLEGLAGVFFTGELFF,TGTGCCAGCAGCTTAGAAGGACTAGCGGGAGTATTTTTTACCGGGGAGCTGTTTTTT
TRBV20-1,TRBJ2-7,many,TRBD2,CSARTSGTYEQYF,TGCAGTGCTAGGACTAGCGGAACCTACGAGCAGTACTTC
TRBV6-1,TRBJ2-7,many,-,CASSPGGRGEQYF,TGTGCCAGCAGCCCCGGGGGAAGGGGCGAGCAGTACTTC
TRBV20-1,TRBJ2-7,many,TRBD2,CSARALADTYEQYF,TGCAGTGCTAGAGCGCTAGCGGACACCTACGAGCAGTACTTC
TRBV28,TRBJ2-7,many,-,CASSPMTGASSYEQYF,TGTGCCAGCAGCCCTATGACCGGGGCAAGCTCCTACGAGCAGTACTTC
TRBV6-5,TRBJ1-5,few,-,CASSYLNNQPQHF,TGTGCCAGCAGTTACCTCAACAATCAGCCCCAGCATTTT
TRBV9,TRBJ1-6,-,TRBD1,CASSGDRAKKRNSPLHF,TGTGCCAGCAGCGGGGACAGGGCTAAGAAGCGGAATTCACCCCTCCACTTT
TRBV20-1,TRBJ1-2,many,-,CSAPTGSYGYTF,TGCAGTGCGCCGACAGGAAGCTATGGCTACACCTTC
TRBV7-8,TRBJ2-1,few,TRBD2,CASASRVGGDWNEQFF,TGTGCCAGCGCCTCCCGTGTGGGAGGGGACTGGAATGAGCAGTTCTTC
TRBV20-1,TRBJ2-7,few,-,CSARDSRTIYEQYF,TGCAGTGCTAGGGATAGCAGGACTATTTACGAGCAGTACTTC
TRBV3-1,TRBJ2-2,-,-,CASRVEATGELFF,TGTGCCAGCAGGGTGGAGGCCACCGGGGAGCTGTTTTTT
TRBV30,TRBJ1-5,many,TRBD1,CAWKGRGNQPQHF,TGTGCCTGGAAGGGCAGGGGGAATCAGCCCCAGCATTTT
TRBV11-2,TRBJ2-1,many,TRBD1,CASRVRDRAANEQFF,TGTGCCAGCAGGGTCCGGGACAGGGCGGCCAATGAGCAGTTCTTC
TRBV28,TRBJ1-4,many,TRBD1,CASSFQGANEKLFF,TGTGCCAGCAGTTTCCAGGGGGCGAATGAAAAACTGTTTTTT
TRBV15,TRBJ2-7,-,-,CATSRQGISYEQYF,TGTGCCACCAGCAGACAGGGTATTAGCTACGAGCAGTACTTC
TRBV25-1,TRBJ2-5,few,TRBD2,CASSLAGLSGETQYF,TGTGCCAGCAGCTTAGCGGGACTTTCTGGAGAGACCCAGTACTTC
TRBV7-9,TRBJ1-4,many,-,CASSPTEKGLFF,TGTGCCAGCAGCCCGACCGAGAAGGGGCTGTTTTTT
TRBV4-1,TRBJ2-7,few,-,CASSQMTSEQYF,TGCGCCAGCAGCCAAATGACTAGCGAGCAGTACTTC
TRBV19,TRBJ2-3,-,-,CATSKGGDSTDTQYF,TGTGCCACCTCCAAGGGGGGGGATAGCACAGATACGCAGTATTTT
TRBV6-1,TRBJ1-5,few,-,CASRPQGGSNQPQHF,TGTGCCAGCAGACCACAGGGAGGGAGCAATCAGCCCCAGCATTTT
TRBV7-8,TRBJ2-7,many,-,CASSLVSPGVRDGQQYF,TGTGCCAGCAGCTTAGTATCGCCGGGGGTAAGAGACGGACAGCAGTACTTC
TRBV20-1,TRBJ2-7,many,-,CSASGSIFSYEQYF,TGCAGTGCTAGCGGGTCGATTTTCTCCTACGAGCAGTACTTC
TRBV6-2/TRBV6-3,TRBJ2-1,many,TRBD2,CASSYSIGLAVSSNEQFF,TGTGCCAGCAGTTACTCGATTGGACTAGCGGTTAGTTCCAATGAGCAGTTCTTC
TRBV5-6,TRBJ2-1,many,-,CASSVLGARYNEQFF,TGTGCCAGCAGCGTTCTAGGAGCTCGGTACAATGAGCAGTTCTTC
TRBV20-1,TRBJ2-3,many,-,CSARDLTRGTDTQYF,TGCAGTGCTAGAGATCTTACTAGGGGCACAGATACGCAGTATTTT
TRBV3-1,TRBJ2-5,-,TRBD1,CASSLDRVTYQETQYF,TGTGCCAGCAGCCTGGACAGGGTAACGTACCAAGAGACCCAGTACTTC
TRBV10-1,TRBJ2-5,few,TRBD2,CASSSTSRETQYF,TGCGCCAGCAGCTCGACTAGCAGAGAGACCCAGTACTTC
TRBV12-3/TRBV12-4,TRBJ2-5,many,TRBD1,CASSPQDRAGETQYF,TGTGCCAGCAGTCCACAGGACAGGGCAGGAGAGACCCAGTACTTC
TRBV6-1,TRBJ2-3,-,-,CACRRFGGTDTQYF,TGTGCCTGCAGGAGATTTGGGGGCACAGATACGCAGTATTTT
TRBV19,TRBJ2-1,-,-,CASSIQRIPNNEQFF,TGTGCCAGTAGTATTCAGCGGATCCCTAACAATGAGCAGTTCTTC
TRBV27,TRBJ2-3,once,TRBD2,CASSSPTSWREAADTQYF,TGTGCCAGCAGTTCCCCCACGAGTTGGCGGGAGGCGGCAGATACGCAGTATTTT
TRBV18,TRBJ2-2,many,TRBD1,CASSPLDRGATGELFF,TGTGCCAGCTCACCACTGGACAGGGGTGCCACCGGGGAGCTGTTTTTT
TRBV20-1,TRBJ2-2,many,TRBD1,CSASGQFTGELFF,TGCAGTGCCTCGGGACAGTTCACCGGGGAGCTGTTTTTT
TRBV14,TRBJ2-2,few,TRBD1,CASSPGTAGGELFF,TGTGCCAGCAGCCCCGGGACAGCTGGGGGGGAGCTGTTTTTT
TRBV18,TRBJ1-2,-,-,CASSPEQNYGYTF,TGTGCCAGCTCACCAGAACAGAACTATGGCTACACCTTC